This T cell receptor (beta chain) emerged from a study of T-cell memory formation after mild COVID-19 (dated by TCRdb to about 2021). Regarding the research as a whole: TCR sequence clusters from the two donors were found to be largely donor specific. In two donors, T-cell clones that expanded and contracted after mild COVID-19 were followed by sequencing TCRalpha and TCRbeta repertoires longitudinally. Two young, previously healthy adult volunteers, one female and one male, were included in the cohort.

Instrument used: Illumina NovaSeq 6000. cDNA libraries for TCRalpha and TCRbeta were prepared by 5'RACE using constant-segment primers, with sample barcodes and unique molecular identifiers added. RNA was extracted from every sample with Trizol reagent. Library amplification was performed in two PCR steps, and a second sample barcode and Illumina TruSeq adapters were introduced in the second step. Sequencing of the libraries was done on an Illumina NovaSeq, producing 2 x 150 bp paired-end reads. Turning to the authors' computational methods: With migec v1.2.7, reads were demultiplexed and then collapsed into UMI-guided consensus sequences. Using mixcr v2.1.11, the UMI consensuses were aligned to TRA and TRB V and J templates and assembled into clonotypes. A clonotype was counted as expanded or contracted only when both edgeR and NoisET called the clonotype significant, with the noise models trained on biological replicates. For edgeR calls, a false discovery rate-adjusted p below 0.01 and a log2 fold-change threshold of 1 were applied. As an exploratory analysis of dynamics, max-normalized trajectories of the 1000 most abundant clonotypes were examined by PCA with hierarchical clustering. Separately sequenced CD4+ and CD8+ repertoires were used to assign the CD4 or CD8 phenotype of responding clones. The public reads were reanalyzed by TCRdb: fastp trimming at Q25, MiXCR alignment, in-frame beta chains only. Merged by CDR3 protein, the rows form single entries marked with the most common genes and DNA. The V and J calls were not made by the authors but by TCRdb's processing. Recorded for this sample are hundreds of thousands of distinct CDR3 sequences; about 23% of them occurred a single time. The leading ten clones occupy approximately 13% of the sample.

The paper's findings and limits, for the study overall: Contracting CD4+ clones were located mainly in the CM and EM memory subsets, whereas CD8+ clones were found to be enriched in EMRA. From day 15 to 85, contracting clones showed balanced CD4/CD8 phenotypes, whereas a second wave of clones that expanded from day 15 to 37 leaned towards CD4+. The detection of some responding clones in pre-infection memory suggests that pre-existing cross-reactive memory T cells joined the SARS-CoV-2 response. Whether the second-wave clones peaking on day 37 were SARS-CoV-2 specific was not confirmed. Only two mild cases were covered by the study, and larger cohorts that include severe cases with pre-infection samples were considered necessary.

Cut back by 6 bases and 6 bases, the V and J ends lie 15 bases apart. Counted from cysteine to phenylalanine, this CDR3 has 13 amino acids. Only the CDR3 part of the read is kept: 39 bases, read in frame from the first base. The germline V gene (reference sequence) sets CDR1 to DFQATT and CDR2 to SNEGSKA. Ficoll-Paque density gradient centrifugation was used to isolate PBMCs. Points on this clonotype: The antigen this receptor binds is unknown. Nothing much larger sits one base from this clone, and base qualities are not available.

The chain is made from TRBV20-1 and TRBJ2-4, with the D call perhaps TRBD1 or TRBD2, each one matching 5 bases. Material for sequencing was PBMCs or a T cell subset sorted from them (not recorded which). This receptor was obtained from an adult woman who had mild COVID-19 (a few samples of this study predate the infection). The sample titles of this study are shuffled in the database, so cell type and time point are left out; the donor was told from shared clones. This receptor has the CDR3 CSALGRSLNIQYF. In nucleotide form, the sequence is TGCAGTGCCCTGGGACGGAGCCTAAACATTCAGTACTTC.